This T cell receptor (beta chain) is from a study of CD8 T cells in Susac syndrome. Study-level findings and limits: That the number of individuals in its TCR sequencing and HLA analysis was relatively small was acknowledged by the study.

Sequencing targeted TCR beta in blood CD8+ and CD4+ T cells. TEMRA cells were enriched by FACS, and CD4+ and CD8+ T cells were negatively isolated. About this clonotype itself: Its specificity is not known.

V lost 2 bases to trimming and J lost 8 bases; unmatched junction nucleotides: 12. CDR1 and CDR2 (germline): SNHLY, FYNNEI. The CDR3 length is 18 residues. Reverse transcription of roughly 0.45 to 1 ug RNA was performed with random hexamers. Amplification of TCR beta CDR3 used immunoSEQ multiplex PCR across 54 Vbeta and 13 Jbeta. One entry per CDR3 protein results from TCRdb running MiXCR on the immunoSEQ multiplex PCR reads. Of 25,000 to 30,000 distinct CDR3 sequences listed, about 95% are singletons. Sequencing used CD8+ T cells from PBMCs. The chain carries TRBV2 and TRBJ2-1; 13 bases are shared with TRBD2. This sequence was found in a human donor in good health. The CDR3 DNA is TGTGCCAGCAGTGAAATAAGGACTAGCGGGGGCGGAGGTCATGAGCAGTTCTTC. Its protein is CASSEIRTSGGGGHEQFF.